The 19 T cell receptor beta chains below all came from one sample that was sequenced in a study of response to subunit inactivated influenza vaccine. Each CDR3 protein gets one entry after TCRdb re-called the RT-PCR reads with MiXCR. The repertoire holds fewer than 400,000 distinct CDR3 sequences, with 20% to 25% as singletons. The material sequenced was PBMCs from blood, taken approximately 20 months after vaccination. The receptors shown here come from a man between 50 and 75 years old who received an inactivated influenza vaccine.

The gene calls are TRBV6-2 or TRBV6-3 and TRBJ2-1; unclear D gene. Trimming removed 3 bases at V and 2 bases at J, with 11 bases between. The germline V gene encodes CDR1 MNHEY and CDR2 SVGEGT. There are 15 residues in the CDR3. The CDR3 region is CASSYSEFPYNEQFF. The CDR3 nucleotides read TGTGCCAGCAGTTATTCCGAGTTTCCCTACAATGAGCAGTTCTTC.

This clonotype turned up a few times. This chain links TRBV12-3 or TRBV12-4 with TRBJ2-6, with 7 bases aligning to TRBD1. This CDR3 is built from 17 residues. V gave up 6 bases and J gave up 1 base; unmatched junction bases: 9. CDR3 region: CASSRGQVLSGANVLTF. CDR3 nucleotide sequence: TGTGCCAGCAGCCGCGGACAGGTTCTGTCTGGGGCCAACGTCCTGACTTTC.

This sequence joins TRBV12-3 or TRBV12-4 and TRBJ2-2; D gene uncertain. The CDR3 has 14 residues. V dropped 10 bases and J dropped 6 bases, with 18 bases sitting between them. CDR3 protein: CATISSSWSGELFF. CDR3 DNA sequence: TGTGCCACCATATCCAGCAGTTGGTCCGGGGAGCTGTTTTTT.

The chain employs TRBV7-8 and TRBJ2-1, with 7 nucleotides matching TRBD2. Germline V gene sequence: CDR1 SGHVS, CDR2 FQNEAQ. V lost 5 bases and J lost 0; bases outside the gene matches: 7. This CDR3 spans 16 amino acids. CDR3 in amino acids: CASSAREALSYNEQFF. For the CDR3, the DNA is TGTGCCAGCAGCGCACGGGAGGCGCTCTCCTACAATGAGCAGTTCTTC. The variable domain in full, completed from reference TRBV7-8 and TRBJ2-1, reads GAGVSQSPRYKVAKRGQDVALRCDPISGHVSLFWYQQALGQGPEFLTYFQNEAQLDKSGLPSDRFFAERPEGSVSTLKIQRTQQEDSAVYLCASSAREALSYNEQFFGPGTRLTVL.

V gene TRBV6-4 combines with J gene TRBJ2-1; D possibly matches TRBD1 or TRBD2 (5 bases each). Germline loops: CDR1 MRHNA, CDR2 SNTAGT. This CDR3 has 12 residues. V gave up 2 bases and J gave up 13 bases, with 12 bases separating them. The chain's CDR3 is CASSDGGFRQFF. For the CDR3, the DNA is TGTGCCAGCAGTGACGGGGGTTTTAGACAGTTCTTC.

This chain connects TRBV10-3 to TRBJ2-2, with TRBD1 matching 10 bases. The CDR3 has 17 amino acids. From germline, CDR1 is ENHRY and CDR2 SYGVKD. With V trimmed by 6 bases and J by 4 bases, 11 bases remained unmatched. In nucleotides, the CDR3 is TGTGCCATCAGCAGAGAGCCCGGGACAGGGGTCACCGGGGAGCTGTTTTTT. Its translation: CAISREPGTGVTGELFF.

The chain recombines TRBV20-1 with TRBJ2-7; the match to TRBD1 covers 7 bases. The germline V gene has CDR1 DFQATT and CDR2 SNEGSKA (reference sequence). The CDR3 totals 14 residues. The J segment lost 5 bases and the V segment lost 6 bases, leaving 13 bases of the junction unmatched. CDR3 protein: CSASKTGDTNEQYF. The CDR3 DNA sequence: TGCAGTGCCAGCAAAACAGGGGATACGAACGAGCAGTACTTC.

This clonotype occurred a few times. This chain joins TRBV28 and TRBJ1-1; TRBD1 matches at 7 bases. The V segment lost 0 bases and the J segment 1 base; nucleotides outside the gene matches: 2. The CDR3 is 15 residues long. Germline values: CDR1 MDHEN, CDR2 SYDVKM. The CDR3, as DNA: TGTGCCAGCAGTTTATGGGGACAGACGAACACTGAAGCTTTCTTT. Protein sequence: CASSLWGQTNTEAFF.

In this sample, this clonotype turned up many times. The genes are TRBV7-9 and TRBJ1-4; unclear D gene. The CDR3 extends over 14 amino acids. The V and J ends lost 3 bases and 5 bases respectively, with 10 bases between them. The germline gives CDR1 SEHNR, CDR2 FQNEAQ (reference sequence). Here the CDR3 DNA reads TGTGCCAGCAGCTTTTGGACGGAGAATGAAAAACTGTTTTTT. Its translation: CASSFWTENEKLFF.

This clonotype was found many times. This chain joins TRBV6-6 and TRBJ1-2; D may be TRBD1 (5 bases). Germline V gives CDR1 MNHNY, CDR2 SVGAGI (reference sequence). V was clipped by 5 bases and J by 4 bases, with 11 bases between them. The CDR3 length is 13 residues. The CDR3 DNA reads as TGTGCCAGCAGTGCAGGGTCGGGCTATGGCTACACCTTC. It codes for CASSAGSGYGYTF.

The chain links TRBV27 to TRBJ1-6, with 9 bases lining up with TRBD1. The CDR3 runs to 15 residues. V shed 0 bases, J shed 9 bases, and the junction held 3 bases outside the gene matches. Germline CDR1 and CDR2: MNHEY and SMNVEV (reference sequence). CDR3 bases: TGTGCCAGCAGTTTATCGAGGGACAGGGTTTCACCCCTCCACTTT. Encoded protein: CASSLSRDRVSPLHF.

J is TRBJ1-4 and V is TRBV6-1; tentatively, D is TRBD1 (5 bases). The germline V gene encodes CDR1 MNHNS and CDR2 SASEGT. CDR3 size: 14 residues. Between the trimmed V and J ends, which lost 2 bases and 12 bases, there was a span of 16 bases. The CDR3 DNA sequence: TGTGCCAGCAGTGAAATGGGGCCCTGGAAGGAACTGTTTTTT. This encodes CASSEMGPWKELFF.

This clonotype occurred many times. The chain recombines TRBV5-1 with TRBJ1-4; D unresolved. CDR1 SGHRS and CDR2 YFSETQ come from the germline V gene. Trimming removed 0 bases at V and 5 bases at J, with 11 bases between. The CDR3 is 15 amino acids. CDR3 protein: CASSLAPGLNEKLFF. CDR3 sequence (DNA): TGCGCCAGCAGCTTGGCGCCAGGATTAAATGAAAAACTGTTTTTT.

This clonotype was found many times. The chain combines TRBV12-3 or TRBV12-4 with TRBJ1-4; D is unresolved. The CDR3 has 13 amino acids. Trimming stripped 6 bases from V and 4 bases from J, with 9 bases between. The CDR3 is CASSPSDNEKLFF. The DNA of the CDR3 is TGTGCCAGCAGCCCGTCGGATAATGAAAAACTGTTTTTT.

This clonotype has a handful of counts. Here the CDR3 DNA reads TGTGCCAGCAGTTTAACTTTTGGTCAGCCCCAGCATTTT. Protein product: CASSLTFGQPQHF. The rearrangement joins TRBV27 to TRBJ1-5; D gene ambiguous. Per germline, CDR1 MNHEY and CDR2 SMNVEV (reference sequence). This CDR3 spans 13 amino acids. V lost 2 bases and J lost 6, with 8 bases in between.

This clonotype was detected a few times. The chain joins TRBV5-1 to TRBJ2-1, with 9 bases that match TRBD2. V was clipped by 7 bases and J by 5 bases; unmatched bases: 13. The CDR3 runs 16 residues. From germline, CDR1 is SGHRS and CDR2 YFSETQ. The CDR3 coding sequence is TGCGCCAGCTTCCCCTCTTTAGCGGGGGCAGACAATGAGCAGTTCTTC. As protein: CASFPSLAGADNEQFF.

V usage is TRBV2 and J usage is TRBJ2-3, with D possibly TRBD2 on 6 matching bases. The CDR3 runs 14 residues. CDR1 SNHLY and CDR2 FYNNEI come from the germline V gene. V was cut by 6 bases and J by 2 bases, with 12 bases left in between. DNA of the CDR3: TGTGCCAGCAGCAAGGAGGGCTACACAGATACGCAGTATTTT. Residues: CASSKEGYTDTQYF.

This clonotype appeared many times. J is TRBJ1-1 and V is TRBV12-3 or TRBV12-4; tentatively, D is TRBD1 (6 bases). Deletions cut 1 base from V and 1 base from J, with 7 bases between. The CDR3 loop spans 14 amino acids. This CDR3 reads CASSLVGGNTEAFF. Here the CDR3 DNA reads TGTGCCAGCAGTTTAGTAGGGGGGAACACTGAAGCTTTCTTT.

This chain joins TRBV21-1 and TRBJ1-5; the table's D call TRBD1 went unverified against the DNA. TRBV21-1 is tagged as a pseudogene. CDR3 length: 15 amino acids. The CDR3 spells CASSFRQGDNQPQHF. In nucleotides, the CDR3 is TGTGCCAGCAGCTTCCGACAGGGGGATAATCAGCCCCAGCATTTT.